The rows below give T cell receptor beta chains drawn from one sample of a study of human T cells and chemical hapten exposure. TCRdb re-called the RACE reads with MiXCR, one entry per CDR3 protein. The data hold roughly 90,000 distinct CDR3 sequences, with approximately 10% observed a single time. This specimen consisted of whole blood, obtained in connection with sensitization to the hapten diphenylcyclopropenone (DPC). The receptors come from a woman aged 25-40 years with alopecia areata. Some clones in this sample may be carry-over from other donors' samples. Each CDR3 is given with its conserved first and last residue. D genes are given only for firm matches. Some rows mark clone size as missing; the rest say once, few, many or name a class of expanded clone.

clone size	D gene	V gene	J gene	CDR3 DNA	CDR3 protein
many	-	TRBV9	TRBJ2-3	TGTGCCAGCAGCGTAGGGCCGGGGACCACAGATACGCAGTATTTT	CASSVGPGTTDTQYF
-	-	TRBV6-5	TRBJ2-1	TGTGCCAGCAGGGTCTACAATGAGCAGTTCTTC	CASRVYNEQFF
many	TRBD1	TRBV7-6	TRBJ2-5	TGTGCCAGCAGTAGGGGGGCAGGGGGCCGCGAGACCCAGTACTTC	CASSRGAGGRETQYF
many	TRBD2	TRBV20-1	TRBJ2-5	TGCAGTGCTAGAGATGGAGCGGGGAAACAAGAGACCCAGTACTTC	CSARDGAGKQETQYF
few	-	TRBV7-2	TRBJ1-1	TGTGCCAGCAGCTCCGCAGAGGGGGCTGAAGCTTTCTTT	CASSSAEGAEAFF
many	TRBD1	TRBV6-2/TRBV6-3	TRBJ1-1	TGTGCCAGCAGTTACTCAACGACAGGGCGGCCTGAAGCTTTCTTT	CASSYSTTGRPEAFF
-	-	TRBV29-1	TRBJ1-4	TGCAGCGCCAGAGCAACTAATGAAAAACTGTTTTTT	CSARATNEKLFF
-	TRBD2	TRBV3-1	TRBJ2-3	TGTGCCAGCAGCCCTAAGCGGGGGGGCCGGGATACGCAGTATTTT	CASSPKRGGRDTQYF
many	TRBD1	TRBV10-2	TRBJ2-7	TGCGCCAGCTTGGGACAGAATTACGAGCAGTACTTC	CASLGQNYEQYF
few	TRBD2	TRBV24-1	TRBJ2-3	TGTGCCACCAGTACCGGGACTAGCGGGAGAGGATTCGACCCAGATACGCAGTATTTT	CATSTGTSGRGFDPDTQYF